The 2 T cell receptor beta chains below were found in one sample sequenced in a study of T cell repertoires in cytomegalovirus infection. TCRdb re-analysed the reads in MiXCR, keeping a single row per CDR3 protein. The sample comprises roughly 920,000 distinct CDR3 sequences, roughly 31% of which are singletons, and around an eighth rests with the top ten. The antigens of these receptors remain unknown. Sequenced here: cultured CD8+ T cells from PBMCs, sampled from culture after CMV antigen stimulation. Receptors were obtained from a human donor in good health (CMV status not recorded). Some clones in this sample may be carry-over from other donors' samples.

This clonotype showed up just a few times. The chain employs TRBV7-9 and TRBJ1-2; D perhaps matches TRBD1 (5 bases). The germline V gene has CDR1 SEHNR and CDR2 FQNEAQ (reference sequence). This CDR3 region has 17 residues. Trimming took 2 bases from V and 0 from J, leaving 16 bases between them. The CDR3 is CASSLPLRGSPNYGYTF. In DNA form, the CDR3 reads TGTGCCAGCAGCTTACCCCTCCGGGGGAGCCCTAACTATGGCTACACCTTC.

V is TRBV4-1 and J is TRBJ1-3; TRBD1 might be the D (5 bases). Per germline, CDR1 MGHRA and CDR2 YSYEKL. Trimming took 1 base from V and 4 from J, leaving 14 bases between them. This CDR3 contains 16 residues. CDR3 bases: TGCGCCAGCAGCCAAGTACCCTGGGGGAGCGGAAACACCATATATTTT. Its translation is CASSQVPWGSGNTIYF.